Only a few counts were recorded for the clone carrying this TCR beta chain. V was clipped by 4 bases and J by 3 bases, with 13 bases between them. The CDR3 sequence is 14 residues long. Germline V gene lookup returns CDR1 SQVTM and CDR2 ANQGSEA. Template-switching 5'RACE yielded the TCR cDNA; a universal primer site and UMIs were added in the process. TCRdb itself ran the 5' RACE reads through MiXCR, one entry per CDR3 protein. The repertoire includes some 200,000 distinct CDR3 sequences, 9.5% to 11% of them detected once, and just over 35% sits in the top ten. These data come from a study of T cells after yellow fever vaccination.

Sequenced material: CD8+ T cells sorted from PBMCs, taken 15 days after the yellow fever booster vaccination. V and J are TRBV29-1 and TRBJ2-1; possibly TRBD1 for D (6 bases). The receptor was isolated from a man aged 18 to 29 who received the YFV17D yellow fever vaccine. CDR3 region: CSVVEQGSYNEQFF. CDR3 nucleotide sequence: TGCAGCGTTGTGGAACAGGGTAGCTACAATGAGCAGTTCTTC.